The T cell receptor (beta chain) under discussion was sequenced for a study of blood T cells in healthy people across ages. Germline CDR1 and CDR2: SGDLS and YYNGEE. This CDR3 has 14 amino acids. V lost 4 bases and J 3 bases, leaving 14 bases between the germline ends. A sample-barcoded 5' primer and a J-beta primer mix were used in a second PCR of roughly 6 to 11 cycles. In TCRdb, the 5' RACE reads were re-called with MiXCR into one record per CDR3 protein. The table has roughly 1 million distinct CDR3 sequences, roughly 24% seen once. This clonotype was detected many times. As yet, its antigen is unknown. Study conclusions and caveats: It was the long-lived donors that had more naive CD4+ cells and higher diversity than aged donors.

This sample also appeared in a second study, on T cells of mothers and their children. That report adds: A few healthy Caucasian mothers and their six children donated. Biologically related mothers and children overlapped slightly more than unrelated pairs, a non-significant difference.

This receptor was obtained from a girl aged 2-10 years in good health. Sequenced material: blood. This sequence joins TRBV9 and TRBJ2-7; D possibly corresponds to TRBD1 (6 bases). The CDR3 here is CASSPFTGSYEQYF. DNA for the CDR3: TGTGCCAGCAGCCCTTTTACAGGGAGCTACGAGCAGTACTTC.